This T cell receptor (beta chain) was sequenced for a study of CD8 T cells in ankylosing spondylitis. General study findings and limits: It appeared that ankylosing spondylitis blood was characterized by a TCR beta motif of fewer than ten highly homologous variants.

TCRdb re-called the 5' RACE reads through MiXCR, storing one row per CDR3 protein. The repertoire holds 300,000 to 400,000 distinct CDR3 sequences, with around 15% as singletons. This clonotype was picked up many times. Its antigen is unknown. This CDR3 spans 15 amino acids. The germline CDR1 and CDR2 sequences are SGHRS and YFSETQ. Germline trimming cut 6 bases from V and 4 bases from J; bases unmatched to any gene: 13. This receptor was obtained from a male donor with ankylosing spondylitis or in good health (not recorded which). Sequenced material: blood, either unsorted or a sorted T cell fraction (not recorded which). This chain connects TRBV5-1 to TRBJ2-7; 7 positions agree with TRBD2. The CDR3 sequence: CASTGTGGGGYEQYF. CDR3 in DNA: TGCGCCAGCACCGGGACGGGAGGAGGTGGATACGAGCAGTACTTC.